This entry lists 26 T cell receptor beta chains sequenced from one sample in a study of blood T cell repertoires in COVID-19. Only in-frame clones appear in the TCRdb table, and some are missing; sequencing was by immunoSEQ multiplex PCR. In the table there are some 150,000 clones, 80% to 90% of which are singletons. Sequenced sample: peripheral blood. Receptors were obtained from a woman aged 40 to 49 with acute or convalescent COVID-19.

The rearrangement joins TRBV5-1 to TRBJ2-2; TRBD2 agrees at 16 bases. This CDR3 contains 18 residues. Germline V gives CDR1 SGHRS, CDR2 YFSETQ. V trimming: 9 bases; J trimming: 6 bases; junction bases outside the gene matches: 14. The CDR3 region is CATPKTGTSGGAAGELFF. As DNA, the CDR3 is TGCGCCACCCCCAAAACCGGGACTAGCGGGGGGGCCGCCGGGGAGCTGTTTTTT.

V gene TRBV9 combines with J gene TRBJ2-3; TRBD1 matches at 7 bases. This CDR3 has 12 amino acids. Trimming took 4 bases from V and 6 from J; bases not matched to a gene: 2. Germline CDR1 SGDLS, CDR2 YYNGEE. In DNA, the CDR3 is TGTGCCAGCAGCCCGACAGGGGATACGCAGTATTTT. Its translation: CASSPTGDTQYF.

The rearrangement joins TRBV4-3 to TRBJ1-5; D is perhaps TRBD1 (6 bases). V was pared by 0 bases and J by 4 bases, with 13 bases between. Germline values: CDR1 LGHNA, CDR2 YSLEER. The CDR3 sequence is 16 residues long. CDR3 in DNA: TGCGCCAGCAGCCAAGATAACGGGGGGCCGAATCAGCCCCAGCATTTT. It translates to CASSQDNGGPNQPQHF.

The chain recombines TRBV4-3 with TRBJ1-2, with 9 bases identical to TRBD1. Trimming took 3 bases from V and 3 from J; bases not matched to a gene: 8. The CDR3 length is 16 residues. CDR1 LGHNA and CDR2 YSLEER come from the germline V gene. CDR3 DNA sequence: TGCGCCAGCAGCCAGATTGGACAGGGGAGAGACTATGGCTACACCTTC. Protein product: CASSQIGQGRDYGYTF.

This sequence joins TRBV7-6 and TRBJ2-1; 10 nucleotides align to TRBD2. Germline CDR1 reads SGHVS; CDR2 reads FNYEAQ. CDR3 length: 15 residues. J was trimmed by 8 bases and V by 2 bases; bases with no gene match: 6. The CDR3 here is CASSLLLAGGDEQFF. CDR3 coding DNA: TGTGCCAGCAGCTTACTGTTAGCGGGGGGCGATGAGCAGTTCTTC.

The V call is TRBV2, the J call TRBJ1-1; D not resolved. Germline lookup yields CDR1 SNHLY and CDR2 FYNNEI. The CDR3 covers 12 residues. V was shortened by 7 bases and J by 0 bases, with 6 bases between the two germline ends. The chain's CDR3 is CASTSLNTEAFF. The CDR3 DNA sequence: TGTGCCAGCACGAGCTTGAACACTGAAGCTTTCTTT.

The table lists this clone with a count of one. The rearrangement links TRBV7-2 to TRBJ2-3; 13 bases fit TRBD2. This CDR3 has 16 amino acids. V gave up 5 bases and J gave up 6 bases; unmatched junction bases: 8. Germline V lookup: CDR1 SGHTA, CDR2 FQGNSA. The CDR3 nucleotides are TGTGCCAGCAGCGCGGGACTAGCGGGGCTTATGGATACGCAGTATTTT. It is translated as CASSAGLAGLMDTQYF.

The V call is TRBV7-6, the J call TRBJ2-7; 7 bases are shared with TRBD1. V dropped 4 bases and J dropped 3; count of bases not matched to a gene: 18. CDR1 and CDR2 (germline): SGHVS, FNYEAQ. This CDR3 is 18 amino acids long. The CDR3 DNA follows: TGTGCCAGCAGCTCACGGGACAGTACTCCTTACTACAACTACGAGCAGTACTTC. It encodes CASSSRDSTPYYNYEQYF.

The J gene is TRBJ2-2, the V gene TRBV30; D possibly corresponds to TRBD2 (6 bases). Trimming left V 4 bases short and J 2 bases short, with 14 bases between. Germline V CDR1 and CDR2: GTSNPN, SVGIG (reference sequence). CDR3 size: 15 residues. CDR3 loop: CAWTKTSLNTGELFF. Here the CDR3 DNA reads TGTGCCTGGACCAAGACTAGTTTAAACACCGGGGAGCTGTTTTTT.

The gene calls are TRBV19 and TRBJ1-2; TRBD1 matches 7 bases. Germline V lookup: CDR1 LNHDA, CDR2 SQIVND (reference sequence). The junction had 13 bases not matched to a gene; V was cut back by 6 bases and J by 9 bases. The CDR3 consists of 14 residues. CDR3 coding DNA: TGTGCCAGTAGCCGACCGGGACAGTCGGTGAGCTACACCTTC. As protein: CASSRPGQSVSYTF. Full variable domain (remainder filled in from reference TRBV19 and TRBJ1-2): DGGITQSPKYLFRKEGQNVTLSCEQNLNHDAMYWYRQDPGQGLRLIYYSQIVNDFQKGDIAEGYSVSREKKESFPLTVTSAQKNPTAFYLCASSRPGQSVSYTFGSGTRLTVV.

This sequence joins TRBV5-1 and TRBJ2-1; perhaps TRBD2 as D (5 bases). CDR1 is SGHRS, CDR2 YFSETQ, per germline. The CDR3 loop spans 17 amino acids. Trimming cost V 2 bases and J 6 bases, with 21 bases left between them. CDR3 sequence: CASSLGGGSHFTNEQFF. The DNA of the CDR3 is TGCGCCAGCAGCTTAGGAGGAGGCAGCCACTTTACCAATGAGCAGTTCTTC.

The chain has TRBV6-1 and TRBJ1-4; maybe TRBD1 (5 bases). The germline V and J ends were trimmed by 3 bases and 8 bases, with 10 bases remaining between them. This CDR3 spans 13 amino acids. The germline V gene encodes CDR1 MNHNS and CDR2 SASEGT. The chain's CDR3 is CASSERDQEKLFF. CDR3 coding DNA: TGTGCCAGCAGTGAGCGGGACCAAGAAAAACTGTTTTTT.

The chain couples TRBV30 to TRBJ2-3; possible D gene TRBD1, 5 bases. The CDR3 contains 14 residues. V was trimmed by 3 bases and J by 1 base, leaving 11 bases between them. Germline V lookup: CDR1 GTSNPN, CDR2 SVGIG (reference sequence). CDR3 protein: CAWSGRRGTDTQYF. CDR3 coding DNA: TGTGCCTGGAGCGGTCGCAGGGGCACAGATACGCAGTATTTT.

This chain connects TRBV7-9 to TRBJ1-2, with TRBD1 matching over 8 bases. V lost 4 bases to trimming and J lost 4 bases; unmatched junction nucleotides: 5. The CDR3 length is 14 residues. Germline V gives CDR1 SEHNR, CDR2 FQNEAQ (reference sequence). The DNA of the CDR3 is TGTGCCAGCAGCTCCCTAGGGACAGGCTATGGCTACACCTTC. Protein sequence: CASSSLGTGYGYTF.

This chain connects TRBV10-3 to TRBJ1-1, with D perhaps TRBD1 (6 bases). Germline CDR1 and CDR2: ENHRY and SYGVKD. The CDR3 extends over 13 amino acids. The germline V and J ends were trimmed by 3 bases and 6 bases, with 11 bases remaining between them. The DNA of the CDR3 is TGTGCCATCAGTGAATCAGGGGCCCCTGAAGCTTTCTTT. This translates into CAISESGAPEAFF.

The genes are TRBV30 and TRBJ2-5; TRBD2 matches at 12 bases. The CDR3 has 18 amino acids. V shed 1 base, J shed 3 bases, and the junction held 12 bases outside the gene matches. CDR1 and CDR2 (germline): GTSNPN, SVGIG (reference sequence). Written as DNA, the CDR3 is TGTGCCTGGAGTGGGGGGGCCGGGACTAGCGGGTTAGAAGAGACCCAGTACTTC. Translated, it gives CAWSGGAGTSGLEETQYF.

The V call is TRBV11-3, the J call TRBJ2-1, with 7 bases aligning to TRBD2. V lost 4 bases and J lost 9; bases outside the gene matches: 12. This CDR3 comprises 15 residues. The germline CDR1 and CDR2 sequences are SGHNT and YENEEA. This chain's CDR3 is CASSSVGGGPAEQFF. In DNA form, the CDR3 reads TGTGCCAGCAGCTCTGTCGGGGGAGGGCCGGCTGAGCAGTTCTTC.

This chain uses TRBV14 with TRBJ1-1; D gene ambiguous. The V gene lost 6 bases and the J gene lost 5 bases, with 13 bases spanning the gap. The CDR3 runs 13 residues. Germline-derived CDR1 and CDR2 are SGHDN and FVKESK. CDR3 loop: CASSVVGGTEAFF. CDR3 bases: TGTGCCAGCAGTGTGGTTGGCGGGACTGAAGCTTTCTTT.

V gene TRBV7-9 combines with J gene TRBJ1-6; no clear D. The germline V and J ends were trimmed by 1 base and 0 bases, with 10 bases remaining between them. Germline assignment: CDR1 SEHNR and CDR2 FQNEAQ (reference sequence). The CDR3 covers 17 residues. In nucleotides, the CDR3 is TGTGCCAGCAGCTTAGACAGAAAAAGCTCCTATAATTCACCCCTCCACTTT. This sequence encodes CASSLDRKSSYNSPLHF.

The J gene is TRBJ1-2, the V gene TRBV7-9; 10 bases map to TRBD1. Unmatched junction bases numbered 7, after V lost 4 bases and J lost 5 bases. Germline V gives CDR1 SEHNR, CDR2 FQNEAQ (reference sequence). This CDR3 is built from 15 residues. The CDR3 nucleotides are TGTGCCAGCAGCTGGAACGGACAGGGGGAGTATGGCTACACCTTC. Its translation: CASSWNGQGEYGYTF.

The gene calls are TRBV6-5 and TRBJ2-6; TRBD1 is a possible D gene (6 bases). The V end was cut by 10 bases, the J end by 2 bases, with 15 bases between. CDR1 and CDR2 (germline): MNHEY, SVGAGI. The CDR3 consists of 15 residues. CDR3 nucleotides: TGTGCCACGCTCTCCACAGGGACTGGGGCCAACGTCCTGACTTTC. Its protein product is CATLSTGTGANVLTF.

The rearrangement links TRBV21-1 to TRBJ1-3; the table's D gene call, TRBD1, was not cross checked with the DNA. TRBV21-1 represents a pseudogene. The CDR3 has 15 residues. As DNA, the CDR3 is TGTGCCAGCAGCAACAGGGGGCTAGGGGGAAACACCATATATTTT. Protein sequence: CASSNRGLGGNTIYF.

V gene TRBV29-1 combines with J gene TRBJ1-1; tentatively, D is TRBD1 (6 bases). Trimming pared 7 bases from V and 6 bases from J, leaving 6 bases between. The CDR3 is 9 residues long. Germline CDR1 and CDR2: SQVTM and ANQGSEA. The CDR3 sequence: CSAGAEAFF. Here the CDR3 DNA reads TGCAGCGCAGGGGCTGAAGCTTTCTTT.

CDR3 nucleotide sequence: TGTGCCAGCAGTTACCGGACACAGCTTGGTGGCTACACCTTC. It codes for CASSYRTQLGGYTF. This chain connects TRBV6-5 to TRBJ1-2; D may be TRBD1 (5 bases). Germline CDR1 is MNHEY and CDR2 is SVGAGI. V was pared by 2 bases and J by 7 bases, with 14 bases between. This CDR3 spans 14 amino acids.

The chain employs TRBV10-2 and TRBJ2-1; 13 bases are shared with TRBD2. J gave up 5 bases and V 8 bases, and 0 bases lay outside the gene matches. The length of the CDR3 is 13 residues. Germline CDR1 WSHSY, CDR2 SAAADI. CDR3 loop: CASGTSGNNEQFF. Written as DNA, the CDR3 is TGCGCCAGCGGGACTAGCGGGAACAATGAGCAGTTCTTC.

The rearrangement links TRBV7-2 to TRBJ2-5; 10 bases line up with TRBD2. Germline CDR1 SGHTA, CDR2 FQGNSA. CDR3 length equals 16 residues. V shed 1 base, J shed 2 bases, and the junction held 4 bases outside the gene matches. The CDR3 is CASSLGSGRPQETQYF. CDR3 DNA: TGTGCCAGCAGCTTAGGTAGCGGGAGGCCTCAAGAGACCCAGTACTTC.